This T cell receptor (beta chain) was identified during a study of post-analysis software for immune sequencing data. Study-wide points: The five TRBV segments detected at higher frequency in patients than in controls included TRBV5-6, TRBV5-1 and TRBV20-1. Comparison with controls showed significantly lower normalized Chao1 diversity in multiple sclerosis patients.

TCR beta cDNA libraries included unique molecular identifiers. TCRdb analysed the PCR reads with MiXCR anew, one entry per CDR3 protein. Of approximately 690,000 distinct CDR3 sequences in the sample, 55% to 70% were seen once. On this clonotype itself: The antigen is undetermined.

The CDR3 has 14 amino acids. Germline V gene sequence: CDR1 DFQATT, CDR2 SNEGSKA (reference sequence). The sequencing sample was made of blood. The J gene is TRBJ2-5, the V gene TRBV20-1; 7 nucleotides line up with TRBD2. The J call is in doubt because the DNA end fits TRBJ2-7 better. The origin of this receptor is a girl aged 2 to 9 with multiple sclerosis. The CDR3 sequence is CSGSARELGYEQYF. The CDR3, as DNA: TGCAGTGGGAGTGCGCGGGAGCTGGGCTACGAGCAGTACTTC.